This TCR beta chain was obtained from a study of OX40 agonist ivuxolimab in advanced cancers. In terms of the full investigation: Ivuxolimab, which targeted the costimulatory receptor OX40 (CD134), was an agonistic, fully human IgG2 monoclonal antibody. Intravenous ivuxolimab was administered to patients every 2 weeks at six dose levels: 0.01, 0.1, 0.3, 1.5, 3 and 10 mg/kg. Of the approximately 50 dose-escalation patients, hepatocellular carcinoma was present in approximately 20, melanoma in roughly 15, renal cell carcinoma in 9 and head and neck cancer in 9. In the dose-escalation cohort, 65% to 85% of patients were male, and the mean age was roughly 60 years with a range of about 23 to 79. Patients were allowed to have had prior anti-PD-1, anti-PD-L1 or anti-CTLA-4 therapy, and roughly 40% of the dose-escalation patients had previously received checkpoint inhibitors. Partial responses occurred in three dose-escalation patients: two with cutaneous melanoma and one with hepatocellular carcinoma. The point of sequencing TCRbeta in the periphery was to test whether ivuxolimab changed TCR sequence diversity and drove clonal T-cell expansion. The paper reports the monotherapy dose-escalation portion (N of about 51 patients) of the phase I ivuxolimab trial.

General conclusions and limits of the study: At doses of 0.1 to 3.0 mg/kg, clonal expansion of both CD4+ and CD8+ T cells in blood was seen between baseline and week 6. After ivuxolimab, CD8+ T cells had more expanded clones than CD4+ T cells on average. The antigen specificity of the clonally expanded peripheral T cells was not determined. In partial responders in the 0.1-3.0 mg/kg groups, normalized peripheral clonal expansion was found to be among the lowest, especially among CD8+ T cells. Low levels of normalized T-cell clonal expansion were also seen in some nonresponding patients.

The trial excluded patients who had a history of autoimmune disease or who were on systemic immunosuppression. Peripheral blood for TCR sequencing was drawn from every dose cohort at baseline, at cycle 4 day 1 and at cycle 7 day 1. Samples came from an open-label, multicenter, first-in-human phase I dose-escalation trial of ivuxolimab. Adults with locally advanced or metastatic melanoma, renal cell carcinoma, hepatocellular carcinoma or head and neck squamous cell carcinoma were enrolled in the trial. CD4+ and CD8+ T cells were sorted separately from peripheral blood before TCR sequencing. The CDR3 starts with the cysteine, ends with the phenylalanine, and has 15 residues. The DNA shown is the 45-base CDR3, in frame from base 1. Deletion took 4 bases off V and 0 bases off J, with a span of 12 bases between the germline ends. The CDR1 and CDR2 encoded by the germline V gene (reference sequence) are MNHNY and SVGAGI.

Genomic DNA was isolated from the sorted cells so that the TCRbeta CDR3 region could be sequenced. TCRbeta CDR3 regions were sequenced using the immunoSEQ Assay. Imported from immuneACCESS, the table was reduced by TCRdb to in-frame sequences with V and J called. These copies leave out some clones; in studies compared against another copy, an unresolved V gene accounts for under half, and the cause of the remainder is not known. The sample table records approximately 54,000 clones; about nine tenths of these occur just once. The ten largest account for 10% to 15% of the sample. About this clone itself: What antigen it recognizes has not been identified. No quality values exist for individual bases; no much larger clone is one base distant.

The receptor chain draws on TRBV6-6 and TRBJ1-2, with the D gene call left open. This clonotype originated in an adult with an advanced solid tumor such as melanoma, head and neck, liver or kidney cancer. This material consisted of CD4+ or CD8+ T cells sorted from blood, taken in a trial of the OX40 agonist ivuxolimab. CDR3 reads: CASSLTGLANYGYTF. The bases read TGTGCCAGCAGTTTGACCGGGCTAGCTAACTATGGCTACACCTTC.